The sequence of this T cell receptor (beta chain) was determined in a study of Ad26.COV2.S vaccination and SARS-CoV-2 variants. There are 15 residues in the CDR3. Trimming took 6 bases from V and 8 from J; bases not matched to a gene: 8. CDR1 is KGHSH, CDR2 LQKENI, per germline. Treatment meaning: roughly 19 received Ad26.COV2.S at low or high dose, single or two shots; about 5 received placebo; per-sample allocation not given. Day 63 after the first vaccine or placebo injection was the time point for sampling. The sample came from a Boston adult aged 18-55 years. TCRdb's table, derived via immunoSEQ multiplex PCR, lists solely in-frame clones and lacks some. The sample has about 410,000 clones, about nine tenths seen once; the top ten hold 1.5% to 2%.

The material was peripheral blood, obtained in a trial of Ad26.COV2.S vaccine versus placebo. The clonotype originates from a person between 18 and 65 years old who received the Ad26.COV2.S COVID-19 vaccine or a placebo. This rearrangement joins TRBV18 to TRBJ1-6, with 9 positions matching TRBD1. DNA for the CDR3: TGTGCCAGCTCGCCAGGACAGGGGTCTTATTCACCCCTCCACTTT. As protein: CASSPGQGSYSPLHF.